This T cell receptor (beta chain) was obtained from a study of Graves' ophthalmopathy and Graves' hyperthyroidism. Clinical symptoms, serum thyroxine, TRAb, thyroid ultrasound and orbital computed tomography were relied on for diagnosis. PBMCs came from roughly 9.1 ml of fresh peripheral blood. Beta-chain TCR CDR3 regions were amplified from RNA transcripts. Scientists carried out first-round RT-PCR using HTBI primers and then a second-round multiplex PCR. Each CDR3 protein gets one entry after TCRdb re-called the multiplex PCR reads with MiXCR. The table records approximately 700,000 distinct CDR3 sequences, around 40% of them present only once. This clonotype was observed many times. Its antigen is not known. Germline values: CDR1 SQVTM, CDR2 ANQGSEA. The length of the CDR3 is 12 residues. V lost 6 bases and J 0 bases, leaving 8 bases between the germline ends. General study results and limits: Detection in blood was also observed for most expanded thyroid clonotypes above 0.001 frequency. Distinction of ophthalmopathy from stable hyperthyroidism by a 13-signature model reached about 87% sensitivity and 81.08% specificity.

Specimen: peripheral blood. The chain carries TRBV29-1 and TRBJ2-5, with D unclear. The sequence was collected from an adult man with Graves' ophthalmopathy. CDR3: CSVSLDQETQYF. CDR3 DNA sequence: TGCAGCGTGTCCCTAGACCAAGAGACCCAGTACTTC.